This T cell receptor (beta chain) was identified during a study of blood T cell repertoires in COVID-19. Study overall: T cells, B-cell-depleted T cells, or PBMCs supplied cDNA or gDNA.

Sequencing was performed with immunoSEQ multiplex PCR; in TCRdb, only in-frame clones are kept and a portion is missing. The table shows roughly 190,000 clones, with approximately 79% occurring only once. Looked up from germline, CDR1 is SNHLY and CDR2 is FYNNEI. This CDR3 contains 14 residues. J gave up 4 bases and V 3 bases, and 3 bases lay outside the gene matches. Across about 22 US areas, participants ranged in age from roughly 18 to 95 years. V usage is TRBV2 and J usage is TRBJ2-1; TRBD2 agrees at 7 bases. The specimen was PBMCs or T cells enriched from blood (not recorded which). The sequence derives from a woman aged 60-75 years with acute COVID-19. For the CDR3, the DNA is TGTGCCAGCAGTGATCGGGGGGATTACAATGAGCAGTTCTTC. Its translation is CASSDRGDYNEQFF.